This TCR beta chain was sequenced for a study of monozygotic twins with inflammatory bowel disease. TCRdb reanalyzed the 5' RACE reads, giving one entry per CDR3 protein sequence and no DNA. Its clone listing holds some 170,000 distinct CDR3 sequences. The CDR3 sequence is 15 residues long. Germline loops: CDR1 MNHEY, CDR2 SVGAGI. The material sequenced was blood. The chain employs TRBV6-5 and TRBJ2-1; the D call of TRBD2 rests on TCRdb alone, since no DNA is present to check it. The receptor was isolated from a human donor with ulcerative colitis or Crohn's disease, or a healthy co-twin of an affected twin (not recorded which). The CDR3 sequence: CASSYGLAGNNEQFF.